Below, 7 T cell receptor beta chains from the same sample are listed, as sequenced in a study of cytomegalovirus exposure and HLA in healthy donors (dated by TCRdb to 2016 to 2017). Library preparation was by the immunoSEQ multiplex PCR assay. For the multiplex PCR, a mixture combining 60 forward primers for TCR Vbeta segments and 13 reverse primers for TCR Jbeta segments was used. TCRdb holds this immuneACCESS table with in-frame rearrangements only. Some clones are missing; in checked studies, unresolved V genes explain under half, and the rest has no known cause. The sample table lists about 190,000 clones, approximately 75% of them with a count of one. The ten largest account for over 4% of the sample. Material for sequencing was PBMCs. These receptor sequences come from a man in his thirties or forties in good health and CMV-seropositive.

The chain joins TRBV11-2 to TRBJ1-1; 8 nucleotides align to TRBD1. Germline V gives CDR1 SGHAT, CDR2 FQNNGV. Germline trimming cut 5 bases from V and 4 bases from J; bases unmatched to any gene: 6. This CDR3 is 14 amino acids long. The CDR3, as DNA: TGTGCCAGCAGCCCTACAGGGGGGGGCACTGAAGCTTTCTTT. Its translation is CASSPTGGGTEAFF. The full variable domain, its missing parts supplied by reference TRBV11-2 and TRBJ1-1, is EAGVAQSPRYKIIEKRQSVAFWCNPISGHATLYWYQQILGQGPKLLIQFQNNGVVDDSQLPKDRFSAERLKGVDSTLKIQPAKLEDSAVYLCASSPTGGGTEAFFGQGTRLTVV.

In this sample, this clone turned up a few times. J is TRBJ1-2 and V is TRBV6-5, with TRBD1 as a possible D gene (6 bases). Trimming pared 4 bases from V and 4 bases from J, leaving 13 bases between. This CDR3 is 14 amino acids long. Looked up from germline, CDR1 is MNHEY and CDR2 is SVGAGI. The CDR3 DNA reads TGTGCCAGCAGTTTTCAACAGGGTCCCTATGGCTACACCTTC. Translation: CASSFQQGPYGYTF.

V is TRBV9 and J is TRBJ2-7; 10 bases fit TRBD2. The CDR3 is made up of 15 amino acids. V was clipped by 4 bases and J by 6 bases; unmatched bases: 10. The germline V gene encodes CDR1 SGDLS and CDR2 YYNGEE. CDR3 loop: CASSPESGGAFEQYF. The CDR3 nucleotides are TGTGCCAGCAGCCCAGAAAGCGGGGGGGCTTTCGAGCAGTACTTC.

The chain joins TRBV7-2 to TRBJ2-5; 7 nucleotides align to TRBD2. Germline CDR1 is SGHTA and CDR2 is FQGNSA. V was pared by 3 bases and J by 7 bases, with 8 bases of the junction left unmatched. The CDR3 is made up of 14 amino acids. CDR3 in DNA: TGTGCCAGCAGCTTGGTTGGGGGGGGTAGGACCCAGTACTTC. Translating gives CASSLVGGGRTQYF. Full variable domain (rest looked up from reference TRBV7-2 and TRBJ2-5): GAGVSQSPSNKVTEKGKDVELRCDPISGHTALYWYRQSLGQGLEFLIYFQGNSAPDKSGLPSDRFSAERTGGSVSTLTIQRTQQEDSAVYLCASSLVGGGRTQYFGPGTRLLVL.

Concerning this clone: This CDR3 is also generated by other DNA sequences in the sample. The chain combines TRBV7-2 with TRBJ2-1, with 8 positions matching TRBD2. CDR3 length: 12 residues. In germline, CDR1 is SGHTA, CDR2 FQGNSA. Unmatched junction bases numbered 4, after V lost 5 bases and J lost 10 bases. CDR3 in DNA: TGTGCCAGCAGCCTAATAGCGGGAGAGCAGTTCTTC. Its translation: CASSLIAGEQFF.

This chain links TRBV9 with TRBJ2-5, with 9 bases lining up with TRBD2. Germline CDR1 SGDLS, CDR2 YYNGEE. This CDR3 is 18 amino acids long. V shed 0 bases, J shed 1 base, and the junction held 10 bases outside the gene matches. In DNA, the CDR3 is TGTGCCAGCAGCGTAGGCCCAGCGGGGGGCCCCTTCCAAGAGACCCAGTACTTC. Protein product: CASSVGPAGGPFQETQYF.

This clone has a handful of counts. This chain connects TRBV5-6 to TRBJ1-2, with 7 bases lining up with TRBD1. V shed 4 bases, J shed 1 base, and the junction held 4 bases outside the gene matches. This CDR3 has 14 amino acids. Germline CDR1 reads SGHDT; CDR2 reads YYEEEE. The CDR3 DNA sequence: TGTGCCAGCAGCCCCGGACAGGTTAACTATGGCTACACCTTC. Translated, it gives CASSPGQVNYGYTF.